This entry concerns a single T cell receptor beta chain. There are many counts of this clonotype. Its antigen is unknown. There are no base qualities to consult, and no much larger clone falls within one base. A patient counted as having stable Graves' hyperthyroidism if no progression to ophthalmopathy occurred over 18 months of follow-up. Hyperthyroidism patients were newly diagnosed, with disease duration under 2 months, and aged 18 to 65 years. Any patient with an uncontrolled infection, another autoimmune disease, pregnancy or lactation was excluded. Diagnoses were based on clinical symptoms, serum thyroxine and TRAb, thyroid ultrasound and orbital computed tomography. PBMCs were separated from 10 ml of fresh peripheral blood using Ficoll-Paque density gradient centrifugation. Trizol reagent was used to extract total RNA, and RNA quality was then checked on an Agilent 2100 Bioanalyzer. The TCR beta CDR3 regions were amplified from the RNA transcripts. For the first round of RT-PCR on the TCR CDR3, the HTBI primer set was used together with the Qiagen OneStep RT-PCR kit. Libraries were constructed in a second round of multiplex PCR, after which size selection and purification were performed. Sequencing of the libraries was done on an Illumina HiSeq2000 using paired-end 100 bp reads. In the paper's pipeline: Raw data were processed with SOAPnuke, discarding reads with adapters, uncalled bases, mean Phred below 15, or no exact constant-primer or identifier match. High-quality paired reads were merged with COPE v1.2.5, and unique nucleotide sequences were defined as clonotypes. MiTCR v1.1 was used to align clonotypes to the IMGT TRBV, TRBD and TRBJ reference segments. The analysis was restricted to V-J combinations with a frequency above 0.0001, which together covered about 99% of the repertoires. A TCS score was defined as the ratio of F50 (clonal expansion) to E x V (chaos), with BLOSUM62-based TCRdist applied between CDR3 peptides within each V-J. Welch's t-statistics and random forest reduced roughly 530 V-J features to 10 to 15, which were used in a naive Bayes classifier (R e1071). The public reads were reanalyzed by TCRdb: fastp trimming at Q25, MiXCR alignment, in-frame beta chains only. Rows matching on CDR3 protein sequence are summarized as one entry with the most common DNA and genes. The authors' filters were not applied to this entry. The sample profile shows about 500,000 distinct CDR3 sequences; roughly 14% of them were found once. The ten largest clonotypes hold around a sixth of the sample.

This sample was taken from a study of T cells in Graves' hyperthyroidism and ophthalmopathy (dated by TCRdb to about 2019). About the investigation overall: Peripheral blood was collected at initial diagnosis, before any treatment. Once sampling was done, hyperthyroidism patients were given methimazole at a starting dose of 30 mg daily, whereas ophthalmopathy patients were given high-dose intravenous methylprednisolone. A discovery cohort of about a hundred patients, approximately 45 with Graves' ophthalmopathy and more than 55 with stable Graves' hyperthyroidism, was used to find distinguishing TCR V-J signatures. Prospective prediction of ophthalmopathy was tested in an independent validation cohort of some 19 hyperthyroidism patients and 17 patients who later progressed to ophthalmopathy. The paper reports TCR Vbeta CDR3 sequencing of fewer than 150 peripheral blood samples: around 45 ophthalmopathy, fewer than 85 hyperthyroidism and 17 progressor patients. The roughly 100 discovery patients were randomly divided into training and test sets at a 7:3 ratio. The study also compared thyroid tissue and blood T-cell repertoires from five or six Graves' hyperthyroidism patients. The paper's findings and limits, for the study overall: In cross-validation, a model built on a 13 V-J signature told ophthalmopathy apart from stable hyperthyroidism with approximately 90% sensitivity and 81% to 82% specificity, and in testing the same model reached 80%/75%. Most expanded thyroid clonotypes (frequency above 0.001) were also detected in blood, suggesting blood repertoires may reflect thyroid immune responses. In validation, the model predicted progression to ophthalmopathy a median of 6.5 months before onset, with about 67% sensitivity and roughly 72% specificity. Sample size was not statistically predetermined, and investigators were not blinded to group allocation.

Reading the germline V gene gives CDR1 SGHRS and CDR2 YFSETQ. At the junction V is shortened by 3 bases and J by 0 bases, with 8 bases in between. From the cysteine up to the phenylalanine, the CDR3 has a length of 14 residues. The kept DNA is CDR3 alone, 42 bases in frame from the first base. Sequenced material: blood. The sequence came from a woman under 30 with Graves' hyperthyroidism. The sequence joins TRBV5-1 to TRBJ2-3, with no confident D gene call. The CDR3 region reads CASSSKRSTDTQYF. In nucleotides, the sequence is TGCGCCAGCAGCTCAAAACGGAGCACAGATACGCAGTATTTT.